Below are 10 T cell receptor beta chains sequenced from a single sample in a study of blood T cell repertoires in COVID-19. The table came from immunoSEQ multiplex PCR; TCRdb's copy has only in-frame clones and leaves some out. This table has roughly 40,000 clones, nearly 90% appearing once. Sequencing was done on a sample of peripheral blood. These receptors all stem from a man aged 50 to 59 with active COVID-19.

The rearrangement joins TRBV7-2 to TRBJ2-2; D possibly corresponds to TRBD1 (6 bases). Trimming removed 5 bases at V and 0 bases at J, with 13 bases between. Per the germline V gene, CDR1 is SGHTA and CDR2 is FQGNSA. The CDR3 totals 16 residues. CDR3 sequence (DNA): TGTGCCAGCAGCACGGGACATCTAGCGAACACCGGGGAGCTGTTTTTT. Encoded protein: CASSTGHLANTGELFF.

As regards this clone: Relative to the germline gene, one junction end is altered; a read error may explain this. The chain joins TRBV7-7 to TRBJ2-5; D is unresolved. CDR1 and CDR2 (germline): SSHAT, FNYEAQ (reference sequence). CDR3 length equals 15 residues. CDR3 in DNA: TGTGCTAGCAGCTTGGCACCCGAACCCAGGGAGACCCAGTACTTC. It is translated as CASSLAPEPRETQYF.

CDR3 residues: CASSKGGGFLTDTQYF. The CDR3 DNA is TGTGCCAGCAGCAAGGGCGGGGGGTTCCTCACAGATACGCAGTATTTT. The chain combines TRBV21-1 with TRBJ2-3; the table calls TRBD2, which could not be checked here. TRBV21-1 is termed a pseudogene. The CDR3 loop spans 16 amino acids.

The gene calls are TRBV11-2 and TRBJ2-1, with 9 bases lining up with TRBD1. CDR1 is SGHAT and CDR2 is FQNNGV in the germline V gene. J lost 6 bases, V lost 4 bases, and 10 bases had no gene match. This CDR3 region has 16 residues. The CDR3 DNA is TGTGCCAGCAGCTCGATCCGGGACAGGGTCCCCAATGAGCAGTTCTTC. Its protein is CASSSIRDRVPNEQFF.

V usage is TRBV4-1 and J usage is TRBJ2-1; weak D call: TRBD2 (7 bases). This CDR3 has 15 amino acids. The V gene lost 6 bases and the J gene lost 7 bases, with 19 bases spanning the gap. Germline CDR1 reads MGHRA; CDR2 reads YSYEKL. The chain's CDR3 is CASRRAGASGNEQFF. The CDR3 DNA is TGCGCCAGCAGGCGTGCGGGGGCCTCAGGGAATGAGCAGTTCTTC.

The chain combines TRBV19 with TRBJ1-4, with 8 bases that match TRBD1. The junction had 9 bases not matched to a gene; V was cut back by 7 bases and J by 8 bases. Germline values: CDR1 LNHDA, CDR2 SQIVND (reference sequence). There are 14 residues in the CDR3. The CDR3 loop is CASMFQGAGEKLFF. The CDR3 nucleotides read TGTGCCAGTATGTTCCAGGGGGCAGGGGAAAAACTGTTTTTT.

The V gene is TRBV5-4, the J gene TRBJ2-2, with no clear D. Germline V lookup: CDR1 SGHNT, CDR2 YYREEE (reference sequence). The CDR3 is 12 residues long. V lost 0 bases to trimming and J lost 6 bases, with 3 bases between them. The CDR3: CASSLAPGELFF. For the CDR3, the DNA is TGTGCCAGCAGCTTGGCTCCCGGGGAGCTGTTTTTT. The full variable domain, in which reference TRBV5-4 and TRBJ2-2 provide the parts outside the CDR3, is ETGVTQSPTHLIKTRGQQVTLRCSSQSGHNTVSWYQQALGQGPQFIFQYYREEENGRGNFPPRFSGLQFPNYSSELNVNALELDDSALYLCASSLAPGELFFGEGSRLTVL.

V is TRBV14 and J is TRBJ1-6; 8 bases fit TRBD1. The V gene's germline CDR1 is SGHDN and CDR2 FVKESK. The CDR3 extends over 12 amino acids. V shed 2 bases and J 14 bases; nucleotides not matched to a gene: 2. CDR3 region: CASSQTGGTLHF. In DNA form, the CDR3 reads TGTGCCAGCAGCCAAACAGGGGGAACCCTCCACTTT.

The V call is TRBV6-2 or TRBV6-3, the J call TRBJ2-6; 10 bases are a match to TRBD2. V gave up 0 bases and J gave up 0 bases; unmatched junction bases: 8. Germline V CDR1 and CDR2: MNHEY, SVGEGT. There are 20 residues in the CDR3. As DNA, the CDR3 is TGTGCCAGCAGTTACTCGGGGCTAGCGGGGGCACACTCTGGGGCCAACGTCCTGACTTTC. Encoded protein: CASSYSGLAGAHSGANVLTF.

This chain joins TRBV28 and TRBJ1-6; tentatively, D is TRBD1 (5 bases). This CDR3 contains 17 residues. V lost 5 bases to trimming and J lost 9 bases, with 23 bases between them. Germline CDR1 reads MDHEN; CDR2 reads SYDVKM. In DNA, the CDR3 is TGTGCCAGCAGTCCCCCGGTTGGGGGGACCAGATTTTCACCCCTCCACTTT. Its translation is CASSPPVGGTRFSPLHF.